This entry lists 30 T cell receptor beta chains sequenced from one sample in a study of blood T cell repertoires in COVID-19. Some clones are missing from TCRdb's copy, which holds only in-frame ones; the method was immunoSEQ multiplex PCR. The sample includes 90,000 to 130,000 clones, approximately 70% of them seen just once. The sample taken for sequencing was peripheral blood. Source of these receptors: a woman aged 55-69 years with acute or convalescent COVID-19.

The genes are TRBV24-1 and TRBJ1-5; TRBD1 agrees at 11 bases. This CDR3 is built from 16 residues. The germline gives CDR1 KGHDR, CDR2 SFDVKD. Trimming removed 4 bases from V and 1 base from J; junction bases left unmatched: 2. This chain's CDR3 is CATSDRTGGSNQPQHF. The CDR3 DNA reads TGTGCCACCAGTGACCGGACAGGGGGCAGCAATCAGCCCCAGCATTTT.

The chain recombines TRBV7-9 with TRBJ1-4; D is perhaps TRBD1 (6 bases). The CDR3 has 15 residues. Germline CDR1 SEHNR, CDR2 FQNEAQ (reference sequence). Trimming pared 0 bases from V and 6 bases from J, leaving 11 bases between. In DNA, the CDR3 is TGTGCCAGCAGCTTAGCTGGGGGCCTTTATGAAAAACTGTTTTTT. Translation: CASSLAGGLYEKLFF.

The chain combines TRBV18 with TRBJ1-4; D uncertain. V lost 2 bases, J lost 0 bases, and 10 bases lay in between. Germline assignment: CDR1 KGHSH and CDR2 LQKENI. The CDR3 is 16 amino acids. The CDR3 DNA reads TGTGCCAGCTCACCAGGGCAGGCCGCAACTAATGAAAAACTGTTTTTT. Translated: CASSPGQAATNEKLFF.

J is TRBJ2-7 and V is TRBV10-3; the match to TRBD1 covers 7 bases. With V trimmed by 6 bases and J by 4 bases, 12 bases remained unmatched. The CDR3 loop spans 15 amino acids. Germline CDR1 ENHRY, CDR2 SYGVKD. The CDR3, as DNA: TGTGCCATCAGCCTGACCGGGACAGCTGAGTACGAGCAGTACTTC. This codes for CAISLTGTAEYEQYF.

The V call is TRBV7-2, the J call TRBJ2-5; 12 positions match TRBD1. The CDR3 loop spans 15 amino acids. Germline V gene data show CDR1 as SGHTA and CDR2 as FQGNSA. V shed 5 bases, J shed 5 bases, and the junction held 6 bases outside the gene matches. The CDR3 region has the DNA TGTGCCAGCAGCGCCCCGGGGACAGGGGGCGAGACCCAGTACTTC. This sequence encodes CASSAPGTGGETQYF.

This clone turned up a few times. This chain connects TRBV11-2 to TRBJ2-1; 7 bases are a match to TRBD1. Germline V lookup: CDR1 SGHAT, CDR2 FQNNGV. The CDR3 sequence is 15 residues long. With 3 bases clipped from V and 5 bases from J, the junction kept 7 bases outside the gene matches. The CDR3 loop is CASSFSRDSHNEQFF. The CDR3 nucleotides read TGTGCCAGCAGCTTTAGCCGGGACAGCCACAATGAGCAGTTCTTC.

This clone was observed a handful of times. V gene TRBV6-2 or TRBV6-3 combines with J gene TRBJ2-7; 13 bases match TRBD2. The CDR3 runs 16 residues. V lost 5 bases to trimming and J lost 4 bases; unmatched junction nucleotides: 8. Per germline, CDR1 MNHEY and CDR2 SVGEGT. In DNA form, the CDR3 reads TGTGCCAGCAGTAAACGGACTAGCGGGGGTCCTTACGAGCAGTACTTC. Encoded protein: CASSKRTSGGPYEQYF.

CDR3 region: CASSQGVWGQGDNQPQHF. CDR3 nucleotides: TGTGCCAGCAGCCAAGGGGTATGGGGACAGGGAGACAATCAGCCCCAGCATTTT. V usage is TRBV4-2 and J usage is TRBJ1-5; 9 nucleotides match TRBD1. From germline, CDR1 is LGHNA and CDR2 YNFKEQ. With 1 base clipped from V and 3 bases from J, the junction kept 10 bases outside the gene matches. This CDR3 spans 18 amino acids.

This clone was picked up a small number of times. The V call is TRBV7-3, the J call TRBJ2-2, with TRBD1 matching over 7 bases. CDR1 and CDR2 from the germline V gene are SGHTA and FQGTGA. The CDR3 has 15 residues. Trimming removed 3 bases from V and 5 bases from J; junction bases left unmatched: 6. The CDR3 protein is CASSFPRQGTGELFF. The CDR3 bases are TGTGCCAGCAGCTTCCCGAGACAGGGTACCGGGGAGCTGTTTTTT.

This chain uses TRBV18 with TRBJ2-3, with D possibly matching TRBD1 (5 bases). Trimming pared 0 bases from V and 0 bases from J, leaving 16 bases between. The CDR3 consists of 18 residues. From germline, CDR1 is KGHSH and CDR2 LQKENI. The CDR3 here is CASSPPNRRTTSTDTQYF. CDR3 nucleotides: TGTGCCAGCTCACCACCGAACCGTCGGACAACTAGCACAGATACGCAGTATTTT.

Comment on this clone: The identical CDR3 is also encoded by other nucleotide sequences in the sample. This chain connects TRBV2 to TRBJ1-5, with 7 bases lining up with TRBD1. Germline lookup yields CDR1 SNHLY and CDR2 FYNNEI. The J segment lost 4 bases and the V segment lost 6 bases, leaving 9 bases of the junction unmatched. The CDR3 length is 15 residues. CDR3 region: CASSEQGQRNQPQHF. The CDR3 DNA follows: TGTGCCAGCAGCGAACAGGGGCAGCGTAATCAGCCCCAGCATTTT.

The rearrangement joins TRBV11-3 to TRBJ2-1, with D unresolved. V lost 2 bases, J lost 7 bases, and 9 bases lay in between. Germline lookup yields CDR1 SGHNT and CDR2 YENEEA. The CDR3 is 13 residues long. The CDR3 protein is CASSLIPQNEQFF. The CDR3 bases are TGTGCCAGCAGCTTAATTCCTCAGAATGAGCAGTTCTTC.

This clone was recorded once. This sequence joins TRBV19 and TRBJ2-5; 9 bases fit TRBD2. Trimming removed 3 bases from V and 3 bases from J; junction bases left unmatched: 2. This CDR3 region has 14 residues. The germline gives CDR1 LNHDA, CDR2 SQIVND (reference sequence). The CDR3 spells CASSMTSGKETQYF. CDR3 in DNA: TGTGCCAGTAGTATGACTAGCGGCAAAGAGACCCAGTACTTC.

This chain joins TRBV12-5 and TRBJ1-1; D unresolved. Germline V gene data show CDR1 as LGHNT and CDR2 as FRNRAP. There are 15 residues in the CDR3. The V end lost 0 bases, the J end lost 4 bases, and 12 bases lay between the germline ends. CDR3 coding DNA: TGTGCTAGTGGTTTGGTAGGGCCCCGGGGCACTGAAGCTTTCTTT. Amino acid sequence: CASGLVGPRGTEAFF.

The chain links TRBV30 to TRBJ2-2; D is uncertain. CDR1 is GTSNPN and CDR2 is SVGIG in the germline V gene (reference sequence). The CDR3 covers 14 residues. Deletions cut 6 bases from V and 0 bases from J, with 11 bases between. CDR3 loop: CACPRTANTGELFF. In nucleotides, the CDR3 is TGTGCCTGCCCTAGAACCGCGAACACCGGGGAGCTGTTTTTT.

This chain uses TRBV2 with TRBJ2-5; perhaps TRBD1 as D (6 bases). In germline, CDR1 is SNHLY, CDR2 FYNNEI. The germline V and J ends were trimmed by 0 bases and 5 bases, with 19 bases remaining between them. The CDR3 loop spans 17 amino acids. CDR3 nucleotides: TGTGCCAGCAGTGAAGCGCTTCTGGGGGCGGGTGGGGAGACCCAGTACTTC. It specifies CASSEALLGAGGETQYF.

The chain recombines TRBV6-1 with TRBJ2-7; D ambiguous. Trimming removed 2 bases at V and 6 bases at J, with 11 bases between. This CDR3 region has 13 residues. CDR1 MNHNS and CDR2 SASEGT come from the germline V gene. CDR3 sequence: CASSEQTPGEQYF. The CDR3 bases are TGTGCCAGCAGTGAACAGACACCCGGCGAGCAGTACTTC.

V and J are TRBV5-1 and TRBJ2-1, with D maybe TRBD2 (5 bases). The CDR3 consists of 15 residues. Trimming shortened V by 5 bases and J by 4 bases, and 16 bases separated the two germline ends. The V gene's germline CDR1 is SGHRS and CDR2 YFSETQ. CDR3 DNA sequence: TGCGCCAGCAGTGATCAGCCGGGAACTTACAATGAGCAGTTCTTC. Translating gives CASSDQPGTYNEQFF. Full variable domain (remainder filled in from reference TRBV5-1 and TRBJ2-1): KAGVTQTPRYLIKTRGQQVTLSCSPISGHRSVSWYQQTPGQGLQFLFEYFSETQRNKGNFPGRFSGRQFSNSRSEMNVSTLELGDSALYLCASSDQPGTYNEQFFGPGTRLTVL.

V and J are TRBV5-5 and TRBJ1-5; D remains unclear. V dropped 0 bases and J dropped 6 bases, with 13 bases sitting between them. CDR1 is SGHKS, CDR2 YYEKEE, per germline (reference sequence). CDR3 length equals 15 residues. CDR3 residues: CASSLGGAPVQPQHF. CDR3 nucleotide sequence: TGTGCCAGCAGCTTGGGGGGAGCACCAGTTCAGCCCCAGCATTTT.

The chain employs TRBV27 and TRBJ2-7; 11 nucleotides agree with TRBD1. The CDR3 is made up of 15 amino acids. In germline, CDR1 is MNHEY, CDR2 SMNVEV (reference sequence). With 5 bases clipped from V and 3 bases from J, the junction kept 6 bases outside the gene matches. CDR3 coding DNA: TGTGCCAGCAGTCAAGGACAGGGGGCATTCTACGAGCAGTACTTC. It codes for CASSQGQGAFYEQYF.

J is TRBJ1-2 and V is TRBV28; unclear D gene. V lost 2 bases to trimming and J lost 4 bases, with 11 bases between them. This CDR3 region has 14 residues. Germline-derived CDR1 and CDR2 are MDHEN and SYDVKM. CDR3 bases: TGTGCCAGCAGTTTAGTTCAGGCCGTCTATGGCTACACCTTC. Translating it yields CASSLVQAVYGYTF.

CDR3 in amino acids: CASSLTGQRENEQFF. The CDR3 DNA is TGTGCCAGCAGCTTGACAGGGCAGAGGGAAAATGAGCAGTTCTTC. The chain has TRBV5-5 and TRBJ2-1, with a tentative D call TRBD1 (6 bases). Trimming left V 1 base short and J 7 bases short, with 15 bases between. This CDR3 spans 15 amino acids. CDR1 SGHKS and CDR2 YYEKEE come from the germline V gene (reference sequence).

This clone occurred a few times. This chain links TRBV6-5 with TRBJ1-1; 8 bases map to TRBD1. Germline trimming cut 5 bases from V and 3 bases from J; bases unmatched to any gene: 8. The CDR3 totals 15 residues. Germline CDR1 reads MNHEY; CDR2 reads SVGAGI. DNA for the CDR3: TGTGCCAGCAGTATCAGGGGGCGAGAGGACACTGAAGCTTTCTTT. Translation: CASSIRGREDTEAFF.

V gene TRBV5-1 combines with J gene TRBJ1-6; TRBD1 agrees at 7 bases. The CDR3 covers 16 residues. Germline V lookup: CDR1 SGHRS, CDR2 YFSETQ. Trimming removed 0 bases from V and 10 bases from J; junction bases left unmatched: 10. The CDR3 bases are TGCGCCAGCAGCTTGGATAATATCGCAGGGGGGTCACCCCTCCACTTT. It translates to CASSLDNIAGGSPLHF.

As regards this clone: The junction departs from germline at one end; a sequencing error may be responsible. The CDR3: CASSPPGQNTEAFF. The CDR3 DNA reads TGCGCCAGCAGCCCCCCAGGACAGAACACTGAAGCTTTCTTT. V is TRBV5-4 and J is TRBJ1-1, with a tentative D call TRBD1 (5 bases). Germline CDR1 is SGHNT and CDR2 is YYREEE (reference sequence). CDR3 length equals 14 residues.

The gene calls are TRBV10-3 and TRBJ2-3; D may be TRBD1 (6 bases). Trimming stripped 3 bases from V and 6 bases from J, with 25 bases between. Germline V gene sequence: CDR1 ENHRY, CDR2 SYGVKD. The CDR3 has 18 residues. The CDR3 nucleotides are TGTGCCATCAGTGATTCTAATTTAACAGGGCGTTGGTCCGATACGCAGTATTTT. This translates into CAISDSNLTGRWSDTQYF.

In its sample, this clone was seen once. The chain recombines TRBV29-1 with TRBJ2-1, with 11 nucleotides matching TRBD2. CDR3 length: 13 amino acids. Per germline, CDR1 SQVTM and CDR2 ANQGSEA. After removal of 5 bases from V and 5 bases from J, the junction contained 2 bases not matched to a gene. The CDR3 region is CSVRLAGNNEQFF. The CDR3 coding sequence is TGCAGCGTTAGACTAGCGGGGAACAATGAGCAGTTCTTC.

The chain recombines TRBV2 with TRBJ2-2; D is unresolved. The CDR3 is 17 amino acids. Per germline, CDR1 SNHLY and CDR2 FYNNEI. Trimming removed 6 bases from V and 2 bases from J, with 19 bases in between. The CDR3: CASSATLGAINTGELFF. In nucleotides, the CDR3 is TGTGCCAGCAGCGCCACCTTGGGCGCAATAAACACCGGGGAGCTGTTTTTT.

The gene calls are TRBV10-3 and TRBJ1-4; unclear D gene. Germline V lookup: CDR1 ENHRY, CDR2 SYGVKD. The CDR3 has 12 residues. The germline V and J ends were trimmed by 2 bases and 4 bases, with 2 bases remaining between them. The CDR3 loop is CAISELNEKLFF. The CDR3 DNA reads TGTGCCATCAGTGAGCTTAATGAAAAACTGTTTTTT.

The V and J genes are TRBV4-3 and TRBJ1-4; no clear D gene. V dropped 0 bases and J dropped 5 bases, with 10 bases sitting between them. The CDR3 contains 15 residues. Germline-derived CDR1 and CDR2 are LGHNA and YSLEER. This chain's CDR3 is CASSQEKTRNEKLFF. CDR3 bases: TGCGCCAGCAGCCAAGAGAAAACAAGAAATGAAAAACTGTTTTTT.